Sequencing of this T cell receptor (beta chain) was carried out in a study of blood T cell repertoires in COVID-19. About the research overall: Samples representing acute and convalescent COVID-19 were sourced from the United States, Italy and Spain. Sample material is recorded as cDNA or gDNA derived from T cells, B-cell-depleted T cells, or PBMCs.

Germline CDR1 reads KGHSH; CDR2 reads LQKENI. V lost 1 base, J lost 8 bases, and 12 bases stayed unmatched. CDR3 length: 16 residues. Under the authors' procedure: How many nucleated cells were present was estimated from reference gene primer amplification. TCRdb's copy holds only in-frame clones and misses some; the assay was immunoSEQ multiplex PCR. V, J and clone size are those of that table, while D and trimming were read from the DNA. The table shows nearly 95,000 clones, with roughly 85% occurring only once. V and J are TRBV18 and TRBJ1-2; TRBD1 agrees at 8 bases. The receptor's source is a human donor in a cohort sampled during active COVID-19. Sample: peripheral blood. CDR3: CASSPRRDRTAAGYTF. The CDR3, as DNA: TGTGCCAGCTCACCACGCAGGGACAGGACGGCAGCCGGCTACACCTTC.